This T cell receptor (beta chain) was captured in a study of CD8 T cells in Susac syndrome (dated by TCRdb to about 2019). Regarding the complete study: Among the Susac syndrome patients who were sequenced, clinically active disease was present in over 5 and clinical remission was observed in under ten. The study used repertoire sequencing to test whether antigen drove CD8+ T cell activation and differentiation in Susac syndrome. The clonality of the CD8+ T cell repertoire was compared across approximately 12 healthy donors, roughly 14 Susac syndrome patients and roughly 15 multiple sclerosis patients. Susac syndrome patients were therapy-naive, on corticosteroids (some also receiving IVIg), or on IVIg alone at blood withdrawal.

Peripheral blood CD8+ and CD4+ T cells from healthy donors, Susac syndrome patients and multiple sclerosis patients were profiled by high-throughput TCR beta sequencing. Recently defined diagnostic criteria for definite or probable disease were met by the Susac syndrome patients. Bulk CD8+ and CD4+ T cells were purified by magnetic negative isolation, whereas CD8+ TEMRA cells were enriched by FACS. Blood was drawn into EDTA tubes, processed within 24 hours, and PBMCs were isolated by density gradient centrifugation. PBMCs intended for TCR sequencing were frozen in liquid nitrogen and were later thawed in a 37 degrees C water bath. The sorted or isolated CD4+, CD8+ and CD8+ TEMRA cells had a purity of 90% or higher. Of note for this clonotype: Its antigen is not yet known. No qualities accompany the bases; no much larger clone lies one base away.

Overall results and qualifications from the work: The number of individuals in the TCR sequencing and HLA analysis was recognized as being relatively small. Looking at Susac-specific public clones, the researchers identified fewer than 20 in the total CD8+ repertoire and a few in the CD8+ TEMRA repertoire. Clonal expansion was observed in Susac syndrome CD8+ repertoires, with the highest expansion in CD8+ TEMRA cells and greater expansion in clinically active than in remitting patients.

Deletion took 0 bases off V and 1 base off J, with a span of 14 bases between the germline ends. The CDR3 runs 17 residues from the cysteine to the phenylalanine. The entry retains the CDR3 DNA only, 51 bases that are in frame from base 1. CDR1 and CDR2 are drawn from the germline V gene: SGHRS, YFSETQ. RNA was extracted using the RNeasy kit, and about 0.5 to 1 ug of the RNA was reverse transcribed with random hexamers. The immunoSEQ multiplex PCR assay, which covers 54 Vbeta and 13 Jbeta segments, was used to amplify TCR beta CDR3 regions. To correct PCR amplification bias, a synthetic template baseline was used for both primer optimization and computational correction. Under the source paper's analysis protocol: Reads were annotated to V, D and J genes according to IMGT and were analyzed with immunoSEQ Analyzer, with only productive sequences retained. Clonality was calculated as one minus the Shannon entropy normalized by log2 of the number of productive unique sequences. Public and private clones were assessed among the 100 most prevalent clones of each patient and control. Clones were defined as Susac-specific when absent from the healthy and MS cohorts, from approximately 1,100 published viral clones and from other ImmuneACCESS disease sequences. Using fastp at Q25 and MiXCR, TCRdb reprocessed the public reads and kept productive beta chains. Merged by CDR3 protein, the rows form single entries marked with the most common genes and DNA. The V and J calls and clone size come from TCRdb's table, not from the authors' own analysis. A total of about 140,000 distinct CDR3 sequences appear in this sample, 85% to 95% of them only once. The ten largest clones represent roughly 0.2% of the sample.

The chain uses TRBV5-1 and TRBJ2-4, with a tentative D gene TRBD1 over 5 matching bases. The specimen was CD8+ T cells from PBMCs. The clonotype comes from a human donor with Susac syndrome. The DNA sequence follows: TGCGCCAGCAGCTTGGTATTTTTACAGGCGGCCAAAAACATTCAGTACTTC. Its product reads: CASSLVFLQAAKNIQYF. Here the CDR3 is joined to the reference TRBV5-1 and TRBJ2-4 genes, and the full variable domain is: KAGVTQTPRYLIKTRGQQVTLSCSPISGHRSVSWYQQTPGQGLQFLFEYFSETQRNKGNFPGRFSGRQFSNSRSEMNVSTLELGDSALYLCASSLVFLQAAKNIQYFGAGTRLSVL.